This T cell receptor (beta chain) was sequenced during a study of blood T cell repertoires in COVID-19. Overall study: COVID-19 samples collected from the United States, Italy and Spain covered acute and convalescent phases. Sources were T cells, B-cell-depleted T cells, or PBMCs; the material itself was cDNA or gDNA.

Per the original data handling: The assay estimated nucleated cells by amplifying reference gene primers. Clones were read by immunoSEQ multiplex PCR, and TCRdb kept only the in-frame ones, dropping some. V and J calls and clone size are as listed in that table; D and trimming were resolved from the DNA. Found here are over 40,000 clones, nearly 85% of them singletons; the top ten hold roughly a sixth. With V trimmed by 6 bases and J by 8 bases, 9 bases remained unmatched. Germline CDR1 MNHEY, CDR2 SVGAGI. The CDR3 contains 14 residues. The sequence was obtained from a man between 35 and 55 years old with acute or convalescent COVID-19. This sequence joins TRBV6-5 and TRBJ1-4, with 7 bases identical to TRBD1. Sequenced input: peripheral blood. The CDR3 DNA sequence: TGTGCCAGCAGAAAGGGGGCAGGAGACGAAAAACTGTTTTTT. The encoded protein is CASRKGAGDEKLFF.